This record covers a single T cell receptor (beta chain). Antigen: not known. The data originate from a study of naive and memory T cell subsets. Findings of the study overall: The RNA method is potentially sensitive to activation and differentiation changes.

Four PCR rounds used nested alpha and beta constant region primers plus the SP2 primer. TCRdb passed the 5' RACE reads through MiXCR, listing each CDR3 protein once. The sample lists about 56,000 distinct CDR3 sequences; under 10% were seen once. TCR cDNA received a 3' ligated oligonucleotide that carried a UMI. Whole blood, approximately 2.3 ml, came from adult healthy volunteers. CDR3 length equals 14 residues. Germline CDR1 SQVTM, CDR2 ANQGSEA. The junction had 6 bases not matched to a gene; V was cut back by 3 bases and J by 7 bases. J is TRBJ2-1 and V is TRBV29-1; TRBD2 agrees at 10 bases. The clonotype originates from a female donor in good health. CDR3 loop: CSVDVLAGDNEQFF. As DNA, the CDR3 is TGCAGCGTTGATGTCCTAGCGGGGGATAATGAGCAGTTCTTC.